This is a list of T cell receptor beta chains from one sample in a study of blood T cell repertoires in COVID-19. Produced via immunoSEQ multiplex PCR; TCRdb's table is partial and in-frame only. Here the sample spans over 150,000 clones, over 80% being singletons. The source material was peripheral blood. These receptors were obtained from a woman aged 55-75 years with acute or convalescent COVID-19. CDR3s include the opening cysteine and the closing phenylalanine or tryptophan. A D gene is named only where the DNA matches it firmly. Clone size is given for some rows only: seen once, a few or many times, or a class if the clone is expanded.

D gene: TRBD1; clone size: .; J gene: TRBJ1-4; V gene: TRBV28; CDR3 DNA: TGTGCCAGCAGCCGGACAGGGACGAATGAAAAACTGTTTTTT; CDR3 protein: CASSRTGTNEKLFF
D gene: TRBD1; clone size: .; J gene: TRBJ1-2; V gene: TRBV5-1; CDR3 DNA: TGCGCCAGCAGCAATAGACAGGGGCCATATGGCTACACCTTC; CDR3 protein: CASSNRQGPYGYTF
D gene: .; clone size: .; J gene: TRBJ1-3; V gene: TRBV27; CDR3 DNA: TGTGCCAGCAGTTTATTCTGGGAGCCCTCTGGAAACACCATATATTTT; CDR3 protein: CASSLFWEPSGNTIYF
D gene: .; clone size: .; J gene: TRBJ1-6; V gene: TRBV10-3; CDR3 DNA: TGTGCCATCAGTGAGTCGCAGAATTCACCCCTCCACTTT; CDR3 protein: CAISESQNSPLHF
D gene: .; clone size: .; J gene: TRBJ1-6; V gene: TRBV7-6; CDR3 DNA: TGTGCCAGCTCCCCCAGCTCCTATAATTCACCCCTCCACTTT; CDR3 protein: CASSPSSYNSPLHF
D gene: .; clone size: .; J gene: TRBJ2-3; V gene: TRBV4-1; CDR3 DNA: TGCGCCAGCAGCCAAGCTGAGTTGGTCGCCCTTAGCACAGATACGCAGTATTTT; CDR3 protein: CASSQAELVALSTDTQYF
D gene: TRBD1; clone size: .; J gene: TRBJ1-1; V gene: TRBV5-4; CDR3 DNA: TGTGCCAGCAGCTGGGACAGATACACTGAAGCTTTCTTT; CDR3 protein: CASSWDRYTEAFF
D gene: .; clone size: .; J gene: TRBJ1-2; V gene: TRBV6-5; CDR3 DNA: TGTGCCAGCCGATCCTATCCGGGGGGCTACACCTTC; CDR3 protein: CASRSYPGGYTF
D gene: TRBD2; clone size: .; J gene: TRBJ2-5; V gene: TRBV11-2; CDR3 DNA: TGTGCCAGCAGTCCTGCGCGGGGGGCGTACCAAGAGACCCAGTACTTC; CDR3 protein: CASSPARGAYQETQYF
D gene: TRBD2; clone size: .; J gene: TRBJ2-5; V gene: TRBV5-8; CDR3 DNA: TGTGCCAGCAGACGAAGCGGGATACAAGAGACCCAGTACTTC; CDR3 protein: CASRRSGIQETQYF
D gene: .; clone size: .; J gene: TRBJ1-6; V gene: TRBV3-1/TRBV3-2; CDR3 DNA: TGTGCCAGCAGCCAAGGGGACTACCCCAATTCACCCCTCCACTTT; CDR3 protein: CASSQGDYPNSPLHF
D gene: .; clone size: .; J gene: TRBJ2-3; V gene: TRBV2; CDR3 DNA: TGTGCCAGCAGTGGCCGAGGTACGCAGTATTTT; CDR3 protein: CASSGRGTQYF
D gene: .; clone size: .; J gene: TRBJ1-3; V gene: TRBV19; CDR3 DNA: TGTGCCAGTAGTAGAGGACAGACCTCTGGAAACACCATATATTTT; CDR3 protein: CASSRGQTSGNTIYF
D gene: TRBD1; clone size: .; J gene: TRBJ1-3; V gene: TRBV6-5; CDR3 DNA: TGTGCCAGCAGGGCGACAGGGGGCTCTGGAAACACCATATATTTT; CDR3 protein: CASRATGGSGNTIYF
D gene: .; clone size: once; J gene: TRBJ1-6; V gene: TRBV6-5; CDR3 DNA: TGTGCCAGCAGTTTCGGCAGGGGCGGTTCACCCCTCCACTTT; CDR3 protein: CASSFGRGGSPLHF
D gene: TRBD1; clone size: .; J gene: TRBJ1-2; V gene: TRBV29-1; CDR3 DNA: TGCAGCGTCCACCCCAGAGGGACAGGGGTAAACTATGGCTACACCTTC; CDR3 protein: CSVHPRGTGVNYGYTF
D gene: .; clone size: .; J gene: TRBJ1-5; V gene: TRBV4-3; CDR3 DNA: TGCGCCAGCAGCCAGGACTTGGTGGTAGTAAGCAATCAGCCCCAGCATTTT; CDR3 protein: CASSQDLVVVSNQPQHF